A single T cell receptor beta chain is shown here with its context. This entry comes from a study of blood T cell repertoires in COVID-19. The method was immunoSEQ multiplex PCR; TCRdb's version includes in-frame clones alone and lacks a portion of them. The data show roughly 250,000 clones, approximately 84% seen once. The germline V gene has CDR1 SGHAT and CDR2 FQDESV (reference sequence). The V end lost 5 bases, the J end lost 4 bases, and 14 bases lay between the germline ends. The length of the CDR3 is 15 residues. This clonotype was obtained from a woman of 80 years or more with acute or convalescent COVID-19. Source material: peripheral blood. The chain combines TRBV11-1 with TRBJ2-2; a weak D match, TRBD1 (6 bases). The CDR3 protein is CASSPATQGTGELFF. In DNA form, the CDR3 reads TGTGCCAGCAGCCCGGCGACACAGGGCACCGGGGAGCTGTTTTTT. The variable domain in full, completed from reference TRBV11-1 and TRBJ2-2, reads EAEVAQSPRYKITEKSQAVAFWCDPISGHATLYWYRQILGQGPELLVQFQDESVVDDSQLPKDRFSAERLKGVDSTLKIQPAELGDSAMYLCASSPATQGTGELFFGEGSRLTVL.